This TCR beta chain was captured by sequencing in a study of blood T cell repertoires in COVID-19. Profiled with immunoSEQ multiplex PCR; TCRdb holds only in-frame clones, not every one. The table lists 300,000 to 450,000 clones, 85% of them singletons. This clone was observed a handful of times. This clonotype was sampled from a woman between 18 and 29 years old with acute or convalescent COVID-19. The sample was peripheral blood.

CDR3 DNA sequence: TGTGCCAGCAGTTTTAAAGGGGGCACTGAAGCTTTCTTT. It specifies CASSFKGGTEAFF. The V and J genes are TRBV12-3 or TRBV12-4 and TRBJ1-1, with TRBD1 as a possible D gene (6 bases). Trimming removed 3 bases from V and 4 bases from J, with 9 bases in between. This CDR3 comprises 13 residues.